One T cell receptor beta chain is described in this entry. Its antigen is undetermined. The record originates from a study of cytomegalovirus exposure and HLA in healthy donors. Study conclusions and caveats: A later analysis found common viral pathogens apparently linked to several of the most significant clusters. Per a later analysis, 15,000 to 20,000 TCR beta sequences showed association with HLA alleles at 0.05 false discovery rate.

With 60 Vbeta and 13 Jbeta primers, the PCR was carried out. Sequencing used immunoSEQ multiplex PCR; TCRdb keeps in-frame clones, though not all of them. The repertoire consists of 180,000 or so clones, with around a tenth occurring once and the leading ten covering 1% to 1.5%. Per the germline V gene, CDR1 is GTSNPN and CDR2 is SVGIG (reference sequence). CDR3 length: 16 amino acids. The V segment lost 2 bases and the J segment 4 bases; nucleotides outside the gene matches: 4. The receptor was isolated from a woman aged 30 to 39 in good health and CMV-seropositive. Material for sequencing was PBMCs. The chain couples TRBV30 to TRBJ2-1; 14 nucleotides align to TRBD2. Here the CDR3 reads CAWSTRLAGGYNEQFF. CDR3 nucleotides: TGTGCCTGGAGTACTCGACTAGCGGGGGGGTACAATGAGCAGTTCTTC.